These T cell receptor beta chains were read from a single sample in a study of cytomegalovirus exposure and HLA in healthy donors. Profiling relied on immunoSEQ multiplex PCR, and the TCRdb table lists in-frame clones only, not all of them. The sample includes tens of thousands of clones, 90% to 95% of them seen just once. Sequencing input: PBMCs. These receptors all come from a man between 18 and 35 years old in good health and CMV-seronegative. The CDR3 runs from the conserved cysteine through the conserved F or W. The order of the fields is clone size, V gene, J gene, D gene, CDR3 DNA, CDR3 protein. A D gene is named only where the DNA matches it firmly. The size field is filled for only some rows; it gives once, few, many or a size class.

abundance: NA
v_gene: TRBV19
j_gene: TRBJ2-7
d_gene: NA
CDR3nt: TGTGCCAGTAGTATGATGGGGGACTTAACTCCCTACGAGCAGTACTTC
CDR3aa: CASSMMGDLTPYEQYF

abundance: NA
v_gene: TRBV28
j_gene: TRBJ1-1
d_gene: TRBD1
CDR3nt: TGTGCCAGCAGTCTGGACAGGGGGTGGGTTACTGAAGCTTTCTTT
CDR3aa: CASSLDRGWVTEAFF

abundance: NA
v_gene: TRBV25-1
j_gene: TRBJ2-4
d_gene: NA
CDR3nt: TGTGCCAGCAGTGGCCGGGAGCTAGCCAAAAACATTCAGTACTTC
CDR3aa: CASSGRELAKNIQYF

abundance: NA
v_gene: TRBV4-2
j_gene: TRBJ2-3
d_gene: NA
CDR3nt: TGTGCCAGCAGCCAACGAGGAATGGGGAGATCTAGCACAGATACGCAGTATTTT
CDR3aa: CASSQRGMGRSSTDTQYF

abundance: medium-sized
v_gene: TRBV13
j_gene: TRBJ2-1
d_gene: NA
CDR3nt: TGTGCCAGCAGCGAGGTACTGCGCCCATCCAATGAGCAGTTCTTC
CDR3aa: CASSEVLRPSNEQFF

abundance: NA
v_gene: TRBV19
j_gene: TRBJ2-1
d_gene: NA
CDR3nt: TGTGCCAGTAGTATAAGGGGCAGATACAATGAGCAGTTCTTC
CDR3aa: CASSIRGRYNEQFF

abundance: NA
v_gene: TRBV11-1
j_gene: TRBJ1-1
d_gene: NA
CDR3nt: TGTGCCAGCAGCTTTGGTCTCTGGCACCAGAACACTGAAGCTTTCTTT
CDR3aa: CASSFGLWHQNTEAFF

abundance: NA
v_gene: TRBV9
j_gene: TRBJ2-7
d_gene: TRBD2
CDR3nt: TGTGCCAGCAGCGTAGGAGCGGGAGGGCCCTACGAGCAGTACTTC
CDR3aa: CASSVGAGGPYEQYF

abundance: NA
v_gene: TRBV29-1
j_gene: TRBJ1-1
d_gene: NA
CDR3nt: TGCAGCGTTGAAAGGGGGACGGCGGTAGGGGCTTTCTTT
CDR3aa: CSVERGTAVGAFF

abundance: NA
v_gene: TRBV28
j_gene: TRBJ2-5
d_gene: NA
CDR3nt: TGTGCCAGCAGTCGAATTGTAACAACCCTGGAGACCCAGTACTTC
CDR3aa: CASSRIVTTLETQYF

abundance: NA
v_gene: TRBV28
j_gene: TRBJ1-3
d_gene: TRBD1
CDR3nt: TGTGCCAGCAGAACCGACAGGGGGAGCGACACCATATATTTT
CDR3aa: CASRTDRGSDTIYF

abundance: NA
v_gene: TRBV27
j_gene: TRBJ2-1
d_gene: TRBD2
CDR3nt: TGTGCCAGCAGTGTCGGACTAGCGGCAATCTACAATGAGCAGTTCTTC
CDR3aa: CASSVGLAAIYNEQFF

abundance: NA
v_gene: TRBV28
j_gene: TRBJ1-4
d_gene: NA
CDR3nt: TGTGCCAGCAATGACAGGTCCGTCGGGGAAAAACTGTTTTTT
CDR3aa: CASNDRSVGEKLFF

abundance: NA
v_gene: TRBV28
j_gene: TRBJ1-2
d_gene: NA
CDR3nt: TGTGCCAGCAGTTTCGCCGGGTCCTATGGCTACACCTTC
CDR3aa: CASSFAGSYGYTF

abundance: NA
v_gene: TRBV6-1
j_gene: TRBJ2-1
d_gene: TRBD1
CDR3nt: TGTGCCAGCAGTGAAGCCGGGACAGGGGGTAATGAGCAGTTCTTC
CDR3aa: CASSEAGTGGNEQFF

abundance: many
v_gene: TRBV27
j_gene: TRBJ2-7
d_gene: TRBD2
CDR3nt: TGTGCCAGCAGTTCGACTAGCAGCACCTACGAGCAGTACTTC
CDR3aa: CASSSTSSTYEQYF

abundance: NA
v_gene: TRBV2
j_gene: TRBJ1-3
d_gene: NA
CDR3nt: TGTGCCAGCAGTGATCAGGGGTCTAGTGGAAACACCATATATTTT
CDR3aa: CASSDQGSSGNTIYF

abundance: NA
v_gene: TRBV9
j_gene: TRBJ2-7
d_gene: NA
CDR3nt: TGTGCCAGCAGCGCGTCAGGGCTCGAGCAGTACTTC
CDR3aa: CASSASGLEQYF

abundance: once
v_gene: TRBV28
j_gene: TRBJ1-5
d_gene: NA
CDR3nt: TGTGCCAGCAGTTCACCTCGGGAGAATGGGCAGCCCCAGCATTTT
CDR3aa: CASSSPRENGQPQHF

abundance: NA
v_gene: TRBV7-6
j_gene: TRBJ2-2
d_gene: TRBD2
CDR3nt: TGTGCCAGCAGCCCCGGACTAGCGGCCATCACCGGGGAGCTGTTTTTT
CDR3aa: CASSPGLAAITGELFF

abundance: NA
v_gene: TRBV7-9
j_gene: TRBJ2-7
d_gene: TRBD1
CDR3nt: TGTGCCAGCAGCTTCGGGCAGGGGGTCCGGGTCTTT
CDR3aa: CASSFGQGVRVF

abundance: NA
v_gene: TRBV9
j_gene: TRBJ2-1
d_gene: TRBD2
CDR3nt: TGTGCCAGCAGCGTAGTGAGCGGGAGGGCCCCTGAGCAGTTCTTC
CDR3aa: CASSVVSGRAPEQFF

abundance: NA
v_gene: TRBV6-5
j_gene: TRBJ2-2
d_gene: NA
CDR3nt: TGTGCCAGCAGTTACTCTGGCCTTAACACCGGGGAGCTGTTTTTT
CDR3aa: CASSYSGLNTGELFF

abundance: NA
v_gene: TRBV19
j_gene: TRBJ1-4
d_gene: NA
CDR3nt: TGTGCCAGTATTTCATCAGGGTATCCCAATGAAAAACTGTTTTTT
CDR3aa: CASISSGYPNEKLFF

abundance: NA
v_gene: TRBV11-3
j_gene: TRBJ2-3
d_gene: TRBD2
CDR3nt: TGTGCCAGCAGCTTAGGCGGGAGTAGCACAGATACGCAGTATTTT
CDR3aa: CASSLGGSSTDTQYF

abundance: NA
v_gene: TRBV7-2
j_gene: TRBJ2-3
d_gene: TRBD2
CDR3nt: TGTGCCAGCAGCCCTCCGGGGGGACGGGCAGATACGCAGTATTTT
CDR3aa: CASSPPGGRADTQYF

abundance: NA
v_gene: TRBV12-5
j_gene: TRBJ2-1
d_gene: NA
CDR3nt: TGTGCTAGTGGCCCCGCGTACGGGATTGAAGATGAGCAGTTCTTC
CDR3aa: CASGPAYGIEDEQFF

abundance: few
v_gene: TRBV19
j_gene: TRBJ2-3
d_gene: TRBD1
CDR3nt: TGTGCCAGTAGTATACGGGGACAGGGTAGCACAGATACGCAGTATTTT
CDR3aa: CASSIRGQGSTDTQYF

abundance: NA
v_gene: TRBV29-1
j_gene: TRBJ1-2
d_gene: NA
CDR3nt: TGCAGCGTTGAAGGTGGGGCGGAGTATGGCTACACCTTC
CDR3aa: CSVEGGAEYGYTF

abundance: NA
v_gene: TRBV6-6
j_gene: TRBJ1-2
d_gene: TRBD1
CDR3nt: TGTGCCAGCAAATACCGGGACAGGGCTGCCTATGGCTACACCTTC
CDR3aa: CASKYRDRAAYGYTF

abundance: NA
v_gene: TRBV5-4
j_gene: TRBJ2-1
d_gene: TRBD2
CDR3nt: TGTGCCAGCAGCCACCAGACTAGCGGGAGCTCCTACAATGAGCAGTTCTTC
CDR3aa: CASSHQTSGSSYNEQFF

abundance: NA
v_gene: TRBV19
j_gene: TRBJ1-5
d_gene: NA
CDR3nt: TGTGCCAGTAGTATGTCGTCCCTTCACAGCTATAGCAATCAGCCCCAGCATTTT
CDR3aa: CASSMSSLHSYSNQPQHF

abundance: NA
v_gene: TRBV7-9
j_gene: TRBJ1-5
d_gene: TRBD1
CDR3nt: TGTGCCAGCAGCTCCAGGGGACAGGGGACAATCAGCCCCCAGCATTTT
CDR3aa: CASSSRGQGTISPQHF

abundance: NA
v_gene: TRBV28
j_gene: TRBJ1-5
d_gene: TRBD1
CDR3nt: TGTGCCAGCAGTTTATGGACCCTAGGCGTCAGGGACAGGGATCATCAGCCCCAGCATTTT
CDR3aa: CASSLWTLGVRDRDHQPQHF

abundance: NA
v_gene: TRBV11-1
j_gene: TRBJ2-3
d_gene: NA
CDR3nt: TGTGCCAGCAGCTTACAGGACAACCTTCCCCCTAGCACAGATACGCAGTATTTT
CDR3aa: CASSLQDNLPPSTDTQYF

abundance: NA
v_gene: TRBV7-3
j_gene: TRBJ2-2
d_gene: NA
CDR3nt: TGTGCCAGCAGCCTAGTCGGGGCGAACACCGGGGAGCTGTTTTTT
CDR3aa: CASSLVGANTGELFF

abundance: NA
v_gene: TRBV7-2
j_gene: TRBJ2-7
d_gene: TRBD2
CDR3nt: TGTGCCAGCAGCTTAAGTAGCGGGACGGGGGAGCAGTACTTC
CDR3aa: CASSLSSGTGEQYF

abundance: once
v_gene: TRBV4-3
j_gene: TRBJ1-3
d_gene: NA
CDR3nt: TGCGCCAGCAGCCAAGATCCCGGAGACTCTGGAAACACCATATATTTT
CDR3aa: CASSQDPGDSGNTIYF

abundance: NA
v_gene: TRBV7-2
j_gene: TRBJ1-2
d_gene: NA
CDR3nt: TGTGCCAGCAGCTTAGAGTCACCTAATGGCTACACCTTC
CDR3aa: CASSLESPNGYTF

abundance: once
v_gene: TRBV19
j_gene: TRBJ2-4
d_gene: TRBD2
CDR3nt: TGTGCCAGTAGTATTGGCGGGGGAGCCAAAAACATTCAGTACTTC
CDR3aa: CASSIGGGAKNIQYF

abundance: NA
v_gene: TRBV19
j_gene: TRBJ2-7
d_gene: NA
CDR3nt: TGTGCCAGTAGTATCGCCCAGGGTAAGCGTACGGGCGAGCAGTACTTC
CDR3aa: CASSIAQGKRTGEQYF

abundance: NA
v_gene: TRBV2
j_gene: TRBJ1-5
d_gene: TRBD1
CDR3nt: TGTGCCAGCAGTGAGTTCACAGGGGGCGGGGGCAATCAGCCCCAGCATTTT
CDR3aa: CASSEFTGGGGNQPQHF

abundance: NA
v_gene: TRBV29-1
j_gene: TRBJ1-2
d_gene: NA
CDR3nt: TGCAGCGTTGAAGATGTCTCGAGAACCTATGGCTACACCTTC
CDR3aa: CSVEDVSRTYGYTF

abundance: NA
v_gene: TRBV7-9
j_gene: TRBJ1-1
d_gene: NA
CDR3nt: TGTGCCAGCAGCTTAGTAGTCGAGAACACTGAAGCTTTCTTT
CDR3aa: CASSLVVENTEAFF

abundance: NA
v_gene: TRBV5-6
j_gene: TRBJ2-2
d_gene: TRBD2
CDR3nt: TGTGCCAGCAGCTTGGCTAGCGGGAACACCGGGGAGCTGTTTTTT
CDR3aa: CASSLASGNTGELFF

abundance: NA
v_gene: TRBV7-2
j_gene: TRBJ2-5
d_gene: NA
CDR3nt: TGTGCCAGCAGCCCCTCCGGACTAATAGAGACCCAGTACTTC
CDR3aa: CASSPSGLIETQYF

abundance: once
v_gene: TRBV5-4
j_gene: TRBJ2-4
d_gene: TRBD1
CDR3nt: TGTGCCAGCAGCTTGTTGGGACAGAGAAACATTCAGTACTTC
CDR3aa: CASSLLGQRNIQYF

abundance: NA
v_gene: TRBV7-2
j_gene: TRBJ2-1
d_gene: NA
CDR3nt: TGTGCCAGCAGGCCCGGGACTTCCTTCAGCAATGAGCAGTTCTTC
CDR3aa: CASRPGTSFSNEQFF

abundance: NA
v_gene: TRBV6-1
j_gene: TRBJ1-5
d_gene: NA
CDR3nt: TGTGCCAGCAGTGAAGCACGGAGCAATCAGCCCCAGCATTTT
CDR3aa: CASSEARSNQPQHF

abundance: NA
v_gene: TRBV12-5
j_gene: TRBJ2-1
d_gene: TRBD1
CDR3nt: TGTGCTAGTGGCTTGGACAGGGGTTTGGAGCAGTTCTTC
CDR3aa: CASGLDRGLEQFF

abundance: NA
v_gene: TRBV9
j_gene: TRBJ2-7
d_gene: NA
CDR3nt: TGTGCCAGCAGCGTAGGTGGTCAAAGCGTCTACGAGCAGTACTTC
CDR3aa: CASSVGGQSVYEQYF